The 16 T cell receptor beta chains listed next were all sequenced from one sample in a study of CD8+ T cells in alopecia areata. Treatment noted: oral pan-JAK inhibitor, 5-10 mg twice daily. TCR sequencing used cDNA made by reverse transcription of extracted RNA. Using immunoSEQ multiplex PCR, the repertoire was profiled, and TCRdb retains in-frame clones only, with some absent. Of around 160,000 clones in the sample, 60% were seen once. The specimen was CD4+ T cells sorted from blood, collected at week 24, from a patient treated with tofacitinib. The source is a human donor with alopecia areata.

This chain links TRBV30 with TRBJ2-4; the D is unclear. Per the germline V gene, CDR1 is GTSNPN and CDR2 is SVGIG (reference sequence). The CDR3 runs to 13 residues. Between the trimmed V and J ends, which lost 4 bases and 8 bases, there was a span of 15 bases. The CDR3 is CAWNRRSSDIQYF. CDR3 in DNA: TGTGCCTGGAATAGGAGAAGCTCGGACATTCAGTACTTC. Full variable domain (remainder filled in from reference TRBV30 and TRBJ2-4): SQTIHQWPATLVQPVGSPLSLECTVEGTSNPNLYWYRQAAGRGLQLLFYSVGIGQISSEVPQNLSASRPQDRQFILSSKKLLLSDSGFYLCAWNRRSSDIQYFGAGTRLSVL.

This clone has just a few counts. The gene calls are TRBV28 and TRBJ2-2, with D uncertain. The CDR3 is made up of 12 amino acids. Germline assignment: CDR1 MDHEN and CDR2 SYDVKM. The ends were cut back, 3 bases at V and 4 bases at J, with 3 bases in the middle. The DNA for the CDR3 is TGTGCCAGCAGTTTCGTCACCGGGGAGCTGTTTTTT. Amino acids: CASSFVTGELFF.

A single count supports this clone. This chain connects TRBV29-1 to TRBJ1-2, with a possible D match to TRBD1 (5 bases). With 5 bases removed from V and 3 bases from J, the gap between germline ends came to 13 bases. Germline V gives CDR1 SQVTM, CDR2 ANQGSEA. This CDR3 spans 13 amino acids. The CDR3 nucleotides read TGCAGCGTTTCTCCGACAGCAGACTATGGCTACACCTTC. Its protein product is CSVSPTADYGYTF.

The CDR3 DNA sequence: TGCAGCGTCGGCGGACAGGGTATGAACACTGAAGCTTTCTTT. Translation: CSVGGQGMNTEAFF. This chain joins TRBV29-1 and TRBJ1-1; 8 bases are a match to TRBD1. CDR3 length: 14 amino acids. Germline V lookup: CDR1 SQVTM, CDR2 ANQGSEA. V lost 6 bases and J lost 0; bases outside the gene matches: 6.

Only a few counts were recorded for this clone. One end of the junction varies from germline; a read error may be responsible. The same CDR3 arises from other DNA sequences in this sample as well. V and J are TRBV4-1 and TRBJ2-2; possible D gene TRBD1, 7 bases. The germline gives CDR1 MGHRA, CDR2 YSYEKL. This CDR3 has 16 residues. CDR3 sequence: CASSQVSRGDVGELFF. The CDR3 coding sequence is TGTGCCAGCAGCCAAGTTTCCAGGGGGGATGTCGGGGAGCTGTTTTTT.

This clone has more than one count but fewer than ten. J is TRBJ2-6 and V is TRBV19, with 9 bases lining up with TRBD2. The ends lost 3 bases at V and 1 base at J; junction bases unmatched: 4. The CDR3 loop spans 17 amino acids. The germline gives CDR1 LNHDA, CDR2 SQIVND (reference sequence). In DNA form, the CDR3 reads TGTGCCAGTAGTATTAGCGGGGGTAGATCTGGGGCCAACGTCCTGACTTTC. This gives the protein CASSISGGRSGANVLTF.

This clone was observed a handful of times. The genes are TRBV2 and TRBJ1-5; D is unclear. Trimming removed 3 bases from V and 6 bases from J, with 15 bases in between. The germline CDR1 and CDR2 sequences are SNHLY and FYNNEI. The CDR3 is 15 amino acids. CDR3 nucleotide sequence: TGTGCCAGCAGTGAGGGTTCGGGCAGCCTTCAGCCCCAGCATTTT. As protein: CASSEGSGSLQPQHF.

V is TRBV4-1 and J is TRBJ2-7, with a possible D match to TRBD2 (6 bases). The CDR3 consists of 15 residues. Germline V lookup: CDR1 MGHRA, CDR2 YSYEKL. The germline V and J ends were trimmed by 4 bases and 1 base, with 14 bases remaining between them. The CDR3 DNA reads TGCGCCAGCAGCCTATCTGGAGGGAGTTCCTACGAGCAGTACTTC. It yields the protein CASSLSGGSSYEQYF.

This clone was counted only a few times. The chain couples TRBV6-1 to TRBJ1-6, with 10 positions matching TRBD1. Germline CDR1 and CDR2: MNHNS and SASEGT. J lost 6 bases, V lost 7 bases, and 6 bases had no gene match. CDR3 size: 15 residues. CDR3 DNA sequence: TGTGCCAGCATACGGGACAGGGGAGGTAATTCACCCCTCCACTTT. It yields the protein CASIRDRGGNSPLHF.

The V gene is TRBV5-1, the J gene TRBJ1-2, with 8 bases matching TRBD1. CDR3 length equals 14 residues. Per the germline V gene, CDR1 is SGHRS and CDR2 is YFSETQ. V shed 4 bases and J 5 bases; nucleotides not matched to a gene: 7. CDR3 DNA: TGCGCCAGCAGCCCCGGACAGGGAAGGTATGGCTACACCTTC. This sequence encodes CASSPGQGRYGYTF.

This chain connects TRBV6-1 to TRBJ2-1; 7 bases agree with TRBD2. The CDR3 is 14 residues long. V lost 6 bases to trimming and J lost 6 bases; unmatched junction nucleotides: 8. Germline CDR1 reads MNHNS; CDR2 reads SASEGT. The CDR3 sequence: CASRLARAPNEQFF. Here the CDR3 DNA reads TGTGCCAGCAGACTAGCGAGGGCCCCCAATGAGCAGTTCTTC.

V gene TRBV30 combines with J gene TRBJ1-4; TRBD1 matches at 7 bases. This CDR3 has 15 residues. Per germline, CDR1 GTSNPN and CDR2 SVGIG (reference sequence). After removal of 2 bases from V and 7 bases from J, the junction contained 10 bases not matched to a gene. In DNA, the CDR3 is TGTGCCTGGAGTAAGGACCGACAGGGCACTGAAAAACTGTTTTTT. Amino acids: CAWSKDRQGTEKLFF.

This clone was detected many times. The CDR3 region has the DNA TGTGCCATCAGTAGACAGTACGAGCAGTACTTC. Translated, it gives CAISRQYEQYF. This chain links TRBV10-3 with TRBJ2-7; D perhaps matches TRBD1 (5 bases). Between the trimmed V and J ends, which lost 5 bases and 4 bases, there was a span of 6 bases. This CDR3 region has 11 residues. The V gene's germline CDR1 is ENHRY and CDR2 SYGVKD.

V gene TRBV28 combines with J gene TRBJ1-6; no clear D. In germline, CDR1 is MDHEN, CDR2 SYDVKM. Trimming pared 8 bases from V and 11 bases from J, leaving 25 bases between. CDR3 size: 16 residues. The DNA of the CDR3 is TGTGCCAGCTTGCCGACGGTTGGGGTTGGGGTAGCACCCCTCCACTTT. This codes for CASLPTVGVGVAPLHF.

CDR3 protein: CASSLGTGAQPQHF. The CDR3 bases are TGTGCCAGCAGCTTAGGGACAGGGGCTCAGCCCCAGCATTTT. The rearrangement joins TRBV7-9 to TRBJ1-5; 9 bases are a match to TRBD1. After removal of 1 base from V and 6 bases from J, the junction contained 1 base not matched to a gene. CDR1 and CDR2 (germline): SEHNR, FQNEAQ (reference sequence). The CDR3 has 14 amino acids.

The table lists this clone with a few counts. The V gene is TRBV18, the J gene TRBJ1-4, with a possible D match to TRBD1 (6 bases). The CDR3 runs to 14 residues. Germline V gene data show CDR1 as KGHSH and CDR2 as LQKENI. V shed 6 bases and J shed 11 bases, with 19 bases lying between them. CDR3 in DNA: TGTGCCAGCTCGCCAAGGGGGACCTCGAGGAAACTGTTTTTT. This translates into CASSPRGTSRKLFF.